Listed below are T cell receptor beta chains from one sample, sequenced in a study of molecular identifiers for immune sequencing clone quantification. TCRdb reanalysed the PCR reads using MiXCR and keeps one entry per CDR3 protein. The sample shows about half a million distinct CDR3 sequences, about a fifth of them seen only once. The sample was naive CD8+ T cells from blood, with Jurkat cell RNA spiked in. The receptors were gathered from a human donor in good health. Some libraries in this study had Jurkat cell RNA spiked in. The CDR3 runs from the conserved cysteine through the conserved F or W. Only part of the rows carry a size: once, few, many, or a class if the clone is expanded.

V: TRBV5-1
size: many
CDR3: CASSQDRGISLYQETQYF

V: TRBV5-1
size: many
CDR3: CASSFADSLVETQYF

V: TRBV7-9
size: few
CDR3: CASSNGGEVRMNTEAFF

V: TRBV12-3/TRBV12-4
size: -
CDR3: CASSLWTGENQPQHF

V: TRBV30
size: -
CDR3: CAWRFGRAEAFF

V: TRBV20-1
size: few
CDR3: CSAGRPQETQYF

V: TRBV14
size: -
CDR3: CASSQEGRQGMISGANVLTF

V: TRBV5-1
size: few
CDR3: CASSWTRPEGSVDTQYF

V: TRBV11-2
size: -
CDR3: CASSSSWTDTGNTIYF

V: TRBV7-9
size: few
CDR3: CASSLKGWDRGEAFF

V: TRBV20-1
size: -
CDR3: CSVRLAGEGGYEQYF

V: TRBV6-6
size: many
CDR3: CASSAGTVLSNQPQHF

V: TRBV12-5
size: many
CDR3: CASGLVGGGSGNTIYF

V: TRBV4-3
size: -
CDR3: CASSQDRIAEYNEQFF

V: TRBV7-6
size: many
CDR3: CASSLEGHSPTYEQYF

V: TRBV20-1
size: many
CDR3: CSALQGGNTEAFF

V: TRBV5-1
size: few
CDR3: CASSLEGAQSLAGPYNEQFF

V: TRBV3-1
size: -
CDR3: CASSTFLAGATDTQYF

V: TRBV27
size: many
CDR3: CASRPDTQYF

V: TRBV25-1
size: -
CDR3: CASGGGYRDTDTQYF

V: TRBV15
size: -
CDR3: CATSRVLASLNEKLFF

V: TRBV5-6
size: -
CDR3: CASSLGTLPGQQWNEQSF

V: TRBV12-3/TRBV12-4
size: many
CDR3: CASSPGRGTSVTETQYF

V: TRBV28
size: few
CDR3: CASSNLLQGAYEQYF

V: TRBV6-5
size: -
CDR3: CASSSPEGGNSPLHF

V: TRBV4-3
size: few
CDR3: CAGSQTAQETQYF

V: TRBV7-6
size: many
CDR3: CASSLNRGRTDTQYF

V: TRBV6-5
size: many
CDR3: CASRGTDYQPQHF

V: TRBV7-9
size: many
CDR3: CASSLTTYEQYF

V: TRBV7-2
size: -
CDR3: CASSLPPGGGVSYEQYF

V: TRBV5-1
size: many
CDR3: CASSLHRVSSYEQYF

V: TRBV4-1
size: few
CDR3: CASSQEPGRGDEQFF

V: TRBV7-6
size: -
CDR3: CASSRPAGGIQETQYF

V: TRBV6-5
size: -
CDR3: CASSYMGTPYEQYF

V: TRBV9
size: few
CDR3: CASSTHTGNTEAFF

V: TRBV5-1
size: few
CDR3: CASSNPGTGGRETQYF

V: TRBV29-1
size: many
CDR3: CSVDQGLTDTQYF

V: TRBV12-3/TRBV12-4
size: many
CDR3: CASEGLVTDTQYF

V: TRBV29-1
size: few
CDR3: CSVEDVPRQGIDGYTF

V: TRBV7-9
size: -
CDR3: CASSLAGNNEKLFF

V: TRBV7-9
size: -
CDR3: CASSLADPRDEQYF

V: TRBV24-1
size: many
CDR3: CATSEPTSGIFRDTQYF